These 22 T cell receptor beta chains came from one sample sequenced in a study of blood T cell repertoires in COVID-19. Some clones are missing from TCRdb's copy, which holds only in-frame ones; the method was immunoSEQ multiplex PCR. Counted here are about 200,000 clones, roughly 87% occurring once; the ten biggest clones make up 2% to 2.5%. Sequencing used PBMCs or T cells enriched from blood (not recorded which). These receptors all come from a woman in her 30s who had recovered from COVID-19.

The genes are TRBV7-2 and TRBJ1-1; a possible D gene is TRBD1 (5 bases). Germline V gives CDR1 SGHTA, CDR2 FQGNSA. The CDR3 extends over 15 amino acids. The V end lost 5 bases, the J end lost 0 bases, and 13 bases lay between the germline ends. CDR3 nucleotides: TGTGCCAGCAGCCCCGACAGAAAGGTGAACACTGAAGCTTTCTTT. Protein product: CASSPDRKVNTEAFF. The full variable domain, with the rest looked up from reference TRBV7-2 and TRBJ1-1, is GAGVSQSPSNKVTEKGKDVELRCDPISGHTALYWYRQSLGQGLEFLIYFQGNSAPDKSGLPSDRFSAERTGGSVSTLTIQRTQQEDSAVYLCASSPDRKVNTEAFFGQGTRLTVV.

The V gene is TRBV3-1 (or the pseudogene TRBV3-2), the J gene TRBJ1-5; no firm D call. Germline V gene sequence: CDR1 LGHDT, CDR2 YNNKEL (reference sequence). CDR3 length: 15 amino acids. V lost 0 bases, J lost 4 bases, and 10 bases lay in between. The CDR3 reads CASSQDLSGNQPQHF. DNA for the CDR3: TGTGCCAGCAGCCAAGATTTGTCGGGGAATCAGCCCCAGCATTTT.

A remark on this clone: A read error may account for a junction end that differs from germline. The chain has TRBV30 and TRBJ2-2, with D tentatively TRBD2 (6 bases). The CDR3 is 15 residues long. Germline values: CDR1 GTSNPN, CDR2 SVGIG (reference sequence). The CDR3 spells CAWSVLGGNPGELFF. The CDR3 region has the DNA TGTGCCTGGAGTGTACTAGGAGGGAACCCCGGGGAGCTGTTTTTT.

The chain has TRBV5-4 and TRBJ2-1; D is undetermined. The germline gives CDR1 SGHNT, CDR2 YYREEE (reference sequence). CDR3 length: 13 amino acids. Trimming cost V 4 bases and J 9 bases, with 14 bases left between them. Here the CDR3 DNA reads TGTGCCAGCAGCCCTATCGTCCGGAGTGAGCAGTTCTTC. Residues: CASSPIVRSEQFF.

This clone was counted a few times. The chain couples TRBV19 to TRBJ1-2; 7 bases match TRBD1. The CDR3 sequence is 17 residues long. The J segment lost 4 bases and the V segment lost 6 bases, leaving 17 bases of the junction unmatched. CDR1 LNHDA and CDR2 SQIVND come from the germline V gene (reference sequence). The chain's CDR3 is CASRGLGQEKRLYGYTF. The CDR3 DNA sequence: TGTGCCAGTAGAGGCCTTGGACAGGAAAAGAGACTCTATGGCTACACCTTC.

The J gene is TRBJ1-1, the V gene TRBV12-3 or TRBV12-4, with a possible D match to TRBD1 (6 bases). The V and J ends lost 7 bases and 6 bases respectively, with 15 bases between them. This CDR3 region has 13 residues. CDR3 sequence (DNA): TGTGCCAGCAAAGTTCGGGGGGCCGCTGAAGCTTTCTTT. Amino acid sequence: CASKVRGAAEAFF.

V and J are TRBV2 and TRBJ2-2; tentatively, D is TRBD2 (5 bases). V gave up 4 bases and J gave up 4 bases, with 13 bases separating them. CDR3 length equals 15 residues. Germline V gene lookup returns CDR1 SNHLY and CDR2 FYNNEI. The CDR3 bases are TGTGCCAGCAGTGTCGGAGGATGGGGCACCGGGGAGCTGTTTTTT. Translation gives CASSVGGWGTGELFF.

This chain joins TRBV28 and TRBJ2-3; tentative D call: TRBD1 (7 bases). This CDR3 is built from 16 residues. V gave up 1 base and J gave up 4 bases, with 15 bases separating them. Germline CDR1 reads MDHEN; CDR2 reads SYDVKM. The CDR3 loop reads CASSLSQGGTADTQYF. CDR3 DNA sequence: TGTGCCAGCAGTTTATCGCAGGGGGGAACGGCAGATACGCAGTATTTT.

The sample holds a few counts of this clone. This chain connects TRBV20-1 to TRBJ2-5; D unclear. Germline CDR1 reads DFQATT; CDR2 reads SNEGSKA (reference sequence). V lost 6 bases and J 0 bases, leaving 11 bases between the germline ends. The CDR3 length is 13 residues. CDR3 in amino acids: CSASWLDQETQYF. The CDR3 DNA reads as TGCAGTGCGAGTTGGCTAGACCAAGAGACCCAGTACTTC.

The chain recombines TRBV19 with TRBJ2-7; D is ambiguous. V was pared by 5 bases and J by 2 bases, with 16 bases between. The germline V gene has CDR1 LNHDA and CDR2 SQIVND (reference sequence). The CDR3 runs to 15 residues. In nucleotides, the CDR3 is TGTGCCAGTAGTCGAACGAGCCGAGGAGCCTACGAGCAGTACTTC. It codes for CASSRTSRGAYEQYF.

V usage is TRBV30 and J usage is TRBJ2-3, with TRBD1 identical over 7 bases. Germline lookup yields CDR1 GTSNPN and CDR2 SVGIG (reference sequence). The CDR3 length is 13 residues. V trimming: 2 bases; J trimming: 4 bases; junction bases outside the gene matches: 3. The CDR3 here is CAWSIRGPDTQYF. The CDR3 region has the DNA TGTGCCTGGAGTATAAGGGGGCCAGATACGCAGTATTTT.

This clone appeared a single time. The CDR3 loop is CASRGQTDGIYF. The CDR3 region has the DNA TGCGCCAGCAGGGGACAGACGGACGGCATATATTTT. This chain links TRBV5-1 with TRBJ1-3; 7 bases map to TRBD1. The CDR3 covers 12 residues. The junction had 8 bases not matched to a gene; V was cut back by 5 bases and J by 12 bases. Germline V gives CDR1 SGHRS, CDR2 YFSETQ.

The chain carries TRBV27 and TRBJ1-1, with D possibly matching TRBD1 (6 bases). The CDR3 covers 15 residues. Trimming shortened V by 6 bases and J by 6 bases, and 20 bases separated the two germline ends. Germline lookup yields CDR1 MNHEY and CDR2 SMNVEV (reference sequence). The CDR3 nucleotides are TGTGCCAGCAGCCCCTGGGGGCAGGCAAACGCTGAAGCTTTCTTT. Its translation is CASSPWGQANAEAFF.

The rearrangement uses TRBV4-2 and TRBJ2-7; D is uncertain. The CDR3 contains 11 residues. CDR1 LGHNA and CDR2 YNFKEQ come from the germline V gene. V dropped 2 bases and J dropped 7 bases, with 6 bases sitting between them. CDR3 sequence reads: CASSQNEEQYF. DNA for the CDR3: TGTGCCAGCAGCCAAAACGAGGAGCAGTACTTC.

The V call is TRBV13, the J call TRBJ1-4, with TRBD1 matching over 8 bases. Germline trimming cut 0 bases from V and 5 bases from J; bases unmatched to any gene: 5. Germline V lookup: CDR1 PRHDT, CDR2 FYEKMQ (reference sequence). The CDR3 runs 16 residues. CDR3 DNA: TGTGCCAGCAGCTTAGGCAGGGGGCGAATAAATGAAAAACTGTTTTTT. This translates into CASSLGRGRINEKLFF. Complete variable domain (other parts from reference TRBV13 and TRBJ1-4): AAGVIQSPRHLIKEKRETATLKCYPIPRHDTVYWYQQGPGQDPQFLISFYEKMQSDKGSIPDRFSAQQFSDYHSELNMSSLELGDSALYFCASSLGRGRINEKLFFGSGTQLSVL.

The chain uses TRBV19 and TRBJ2-3; TRBD2 agrees at 9 bases. The J segment lost 4 bases and the V segment lost 5 bases, leaving 7 bases of the junction unmatched. This CDR3 contains 15 residues. CDR1 is LNHDA, CDR2 SQIVND, per germline (reference sequence). The CDR3 region has the DNA TGTGCCAGTAGTCTTAGCGGGAGTTTCTCAGATACGCAGTATTTT. Translation gives CASSLSGSFSDTQYF.

This CDR3 reads CASSLEVQGGADTQYF. Here the CDR3 DNA reads TGCGCCAGCAGCTTGGAGGTCCAGGGAGGCGCAGATACGCAGTATTTT. The J gene is TRBJ2-3, the V gene TRBV5-1; weak D call: TRBD2 (6 bases). Germline V gives CDR1 SGHRS, CDR2 YFSETQ. Trimming took 0 bases from V and 4 from J, leaving 15 bases between them. The CDR3 is 16 amino acids.

The chain combines TRBV30 with TRBJ1-1; unclear D gene. CDR3 length equals 13 residues. V was pared by 4 bases and J by 5 bases, with 14 bases between. Per the germline V gene, CDR1 is GTSNPN and CDR2 is SVGIG (reference sequence). This CDR3 reads CAWTPNAETEAFF. The CDR3 DNA reads as TGTGCCTGGACCCCCAACGCAGAAACTGAAGCTTTCTTT.

The CDR3 nucleotides are TGTGCTAGTGGTTTGGTACTGGGGGCTGATGGAAACACCATATATTTT. Its protein is CASGLVLGADGNTIYF. The genes are TRBV12-5 and TRBJ1-3, with D tentatively TRBD1 (6 bases). Germline V CDR1 and CDR2: LGHNT, FRNRAP. The CDR3 consists of 16 residues. V lost 0 bases and J lost 3, with 12 bases in between.

V is TRBV9 and J is TRBJ1-1; TRBD1 is a possible D gene (6 bases). The CDR3 covers 14 residues. Trimming took 2 bases from V and 1 from J, leaving 9 bases between them. Germline V gene lookup returns CDR1 SGDLS and CDR2 YYNGEE. CDR3 amino acids: CASSVYRENTEAFF. The CDR3 bases are TGTGCCAGCAGCGTGTACAGGGAGAACACTGAAGCTTTCTTT.

This chain uses TRBV12-3 or TRBV12-4 with TRBJ1-1; no reliable D call. The V and J ends lost 3 bases and 11 bases respectively, with 13 bases between them. This CDR3 has 12 amino acids. The CDR3 reads CASSLSSAGAFF. The CDR3 coding sequence is TGTGCCAGCAGTTTGTCGTCGGCGGGGGCTTTCTTT.

The V and J genes are TRBV28 and TRBJ1-2; possibly TRBD1 for D (5 bases). V lost 6 bases to trimming and J lost 9 bases, with 20 bases between them. The CDR3 spans 14 residues. Germline assignment: CDR1 MDHEN and CDR2 SYDVKM. The CDR3 DNA reads TGTGCCAGCAGCCCATCCGGCTGGGGGAGGAGCTACACCTTC. As protein: CASSPSGWGRSYTF.